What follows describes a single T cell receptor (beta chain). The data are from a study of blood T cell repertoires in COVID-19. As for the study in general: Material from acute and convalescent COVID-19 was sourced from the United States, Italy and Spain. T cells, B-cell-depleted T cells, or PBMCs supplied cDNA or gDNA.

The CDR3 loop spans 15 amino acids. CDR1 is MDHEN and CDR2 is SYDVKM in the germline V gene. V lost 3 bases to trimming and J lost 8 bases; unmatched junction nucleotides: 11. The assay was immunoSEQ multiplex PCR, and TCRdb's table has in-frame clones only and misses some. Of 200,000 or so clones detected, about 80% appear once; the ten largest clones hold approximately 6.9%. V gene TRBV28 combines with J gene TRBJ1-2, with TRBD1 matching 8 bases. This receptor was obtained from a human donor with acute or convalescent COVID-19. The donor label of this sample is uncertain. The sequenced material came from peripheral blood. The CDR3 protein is CASSFPKTGVYGYTF. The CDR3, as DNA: TGTGCCAGCAGTTTTCCCAAGACAGGGGTATACGGCTACACCTTC.